This record covers a single T cell receptor beta chain. The data belong to a study of blood T cell repertoires in COVID-19. Per the original data handling: Estimated nucleated cell counts came from reference gene primer amplification. Clones were sequenced by immunoSEQ multiplex PCR, and TCRdb holds only the in-frame ones, with some missing. That table gives V, J and clone size, and the DNA gave D and trimming. The repertoire holds about 70,000 clones, about 90% seen once, with 2% to 2.5% in the top ten. Germline lookup yields CDR1 MDHEN and CDR2 SYDVKM. V was pared by 6 bases and J by 6 bases, with 10 bases between. The CDR3 has 12 amino acids.

Sequenced material: peripheral blood. V and J are TRBV28 and TRBJ2-3, with a weak D call TRBD2 (6 bases). This sequence was found in a human donor in a cohort sampled during active COVID-19. The CDR3 nucleotides are TGTGCCAGCAGGGGGAGGAGTGATACGCAGTATTTT. Residues: CASRGRSDTQYF. The full variable domain, rest sourced from reference TRBV28 and TRBJ2-3, is DVKVTQSSRYLVKRTGEKVFLECVQDMDHENMFWYRQDPGLGLRLIYFSYDVKMKEKGDIPEGYSVSREKKERFSLILESASTNQTSMYLCASRGRSDTQYFGPGTRLTVL.